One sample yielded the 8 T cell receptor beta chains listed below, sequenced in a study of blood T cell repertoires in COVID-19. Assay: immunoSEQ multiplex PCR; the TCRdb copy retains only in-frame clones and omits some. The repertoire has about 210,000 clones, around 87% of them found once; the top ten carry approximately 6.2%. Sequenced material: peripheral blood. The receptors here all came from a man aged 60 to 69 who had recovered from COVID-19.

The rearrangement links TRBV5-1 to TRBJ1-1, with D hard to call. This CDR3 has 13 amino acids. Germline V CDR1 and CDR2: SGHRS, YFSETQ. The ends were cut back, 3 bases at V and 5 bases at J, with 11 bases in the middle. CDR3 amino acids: CASSSFGGTEAFF. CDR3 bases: TGCGCCAGCAGCTCCTTCGGAGGGACTGAAGCTTTCTTT.

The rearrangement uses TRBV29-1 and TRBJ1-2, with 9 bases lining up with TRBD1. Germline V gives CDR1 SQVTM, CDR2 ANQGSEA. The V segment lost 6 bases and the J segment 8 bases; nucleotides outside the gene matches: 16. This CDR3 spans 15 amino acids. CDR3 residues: CSVGSITGGTGGYTF. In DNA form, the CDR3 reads TGCAGCGTCGGCAGCATTACAGGGGGCACAGGGGGCTACACCTTC.

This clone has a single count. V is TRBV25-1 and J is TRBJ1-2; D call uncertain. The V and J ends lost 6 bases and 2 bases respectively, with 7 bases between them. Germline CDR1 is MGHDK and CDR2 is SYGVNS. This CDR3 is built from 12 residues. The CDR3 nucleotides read TGTGCCAGCAGGGGCTGGAACTATGGCTACACCTTC. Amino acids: CASRGWNYGYTF.

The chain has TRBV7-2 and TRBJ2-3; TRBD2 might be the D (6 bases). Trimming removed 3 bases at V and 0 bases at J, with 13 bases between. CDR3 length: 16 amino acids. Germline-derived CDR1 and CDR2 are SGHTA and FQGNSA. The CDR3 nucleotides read TGTGCCAGCAGCTTCTCACAGCGGGCTAGCACAGATACGCAGTATTTT. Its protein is CASSFSQRASTDTQYF. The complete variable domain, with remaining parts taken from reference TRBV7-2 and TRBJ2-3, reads GAGVSQSPSNKVTEKGKDVELRCDPISGHTALYWYRQSLGQGLEFLIYFQGNSAPDKSGLPSDRFSAERTGGSVSTLTIQRTQQEDSAVYLCASSFSQRASTDTQYFGPGTRLTVL.

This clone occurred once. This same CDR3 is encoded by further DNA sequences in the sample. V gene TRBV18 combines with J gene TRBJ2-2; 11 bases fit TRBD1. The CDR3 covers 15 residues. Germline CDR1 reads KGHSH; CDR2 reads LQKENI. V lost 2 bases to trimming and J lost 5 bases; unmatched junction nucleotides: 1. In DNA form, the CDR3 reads TGTGCCAGCTCACCAGGACAGGGGGCTACCGGGGAGCTGTTTTTT. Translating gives CASSPGQGATGELFF.

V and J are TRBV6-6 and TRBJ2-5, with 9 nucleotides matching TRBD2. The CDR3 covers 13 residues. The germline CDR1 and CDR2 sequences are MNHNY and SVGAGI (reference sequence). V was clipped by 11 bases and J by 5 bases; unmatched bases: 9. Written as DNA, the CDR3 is TGTGCCGGGACGCGGGGGGGCGGGGAGACCCAGTACTTC. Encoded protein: CAGTRGGGETQYF.

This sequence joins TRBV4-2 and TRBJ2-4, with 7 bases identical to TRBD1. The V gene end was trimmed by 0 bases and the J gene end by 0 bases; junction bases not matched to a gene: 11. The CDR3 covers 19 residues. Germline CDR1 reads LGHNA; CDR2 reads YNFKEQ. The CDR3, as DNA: TGTGCCAGCAGCCAAGAAGGGGGTAGACAGGGCCTAGCCAAAAACATTCAGTACTTC. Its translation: CASSQEGGRQGLAKNIQYF.

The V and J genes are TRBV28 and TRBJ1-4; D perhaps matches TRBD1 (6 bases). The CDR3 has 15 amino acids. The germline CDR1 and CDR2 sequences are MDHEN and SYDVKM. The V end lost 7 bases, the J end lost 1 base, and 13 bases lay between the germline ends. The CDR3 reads CASTFTGITNEKLFF. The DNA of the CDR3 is TGTGCCAGCACTTTCACAGGGATAACTAATGAAAAACTGTTTTTT.